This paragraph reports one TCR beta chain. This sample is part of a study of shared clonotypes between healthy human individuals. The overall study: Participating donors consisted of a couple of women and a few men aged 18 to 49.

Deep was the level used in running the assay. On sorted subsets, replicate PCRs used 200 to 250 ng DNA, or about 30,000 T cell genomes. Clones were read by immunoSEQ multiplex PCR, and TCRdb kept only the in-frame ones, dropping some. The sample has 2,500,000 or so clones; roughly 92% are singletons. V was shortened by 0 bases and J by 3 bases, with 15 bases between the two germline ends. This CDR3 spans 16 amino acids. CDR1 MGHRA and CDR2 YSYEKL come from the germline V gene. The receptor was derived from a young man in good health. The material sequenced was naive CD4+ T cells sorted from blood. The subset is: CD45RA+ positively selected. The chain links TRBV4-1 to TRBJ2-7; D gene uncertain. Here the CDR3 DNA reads TGCGCCAGCAGCCAAGATCTTGGCTCAGCAAACTACGAGCAGTACTTC. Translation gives CASSQDLGSANYEQYF.